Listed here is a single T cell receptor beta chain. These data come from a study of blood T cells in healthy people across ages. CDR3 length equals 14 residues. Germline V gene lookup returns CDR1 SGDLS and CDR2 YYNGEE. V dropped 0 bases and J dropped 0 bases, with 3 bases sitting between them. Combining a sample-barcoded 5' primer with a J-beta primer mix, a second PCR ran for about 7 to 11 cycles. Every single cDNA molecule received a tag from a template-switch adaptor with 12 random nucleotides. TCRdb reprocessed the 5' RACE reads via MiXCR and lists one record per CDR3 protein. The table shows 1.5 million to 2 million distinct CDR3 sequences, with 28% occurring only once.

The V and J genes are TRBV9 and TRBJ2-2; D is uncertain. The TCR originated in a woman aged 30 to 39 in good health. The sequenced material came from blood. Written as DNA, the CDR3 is TGTGCCAGCAGCGTAGCCACGAACACCGGGGAGCTGTTTTTT. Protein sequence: CASSVATNTGELFF.